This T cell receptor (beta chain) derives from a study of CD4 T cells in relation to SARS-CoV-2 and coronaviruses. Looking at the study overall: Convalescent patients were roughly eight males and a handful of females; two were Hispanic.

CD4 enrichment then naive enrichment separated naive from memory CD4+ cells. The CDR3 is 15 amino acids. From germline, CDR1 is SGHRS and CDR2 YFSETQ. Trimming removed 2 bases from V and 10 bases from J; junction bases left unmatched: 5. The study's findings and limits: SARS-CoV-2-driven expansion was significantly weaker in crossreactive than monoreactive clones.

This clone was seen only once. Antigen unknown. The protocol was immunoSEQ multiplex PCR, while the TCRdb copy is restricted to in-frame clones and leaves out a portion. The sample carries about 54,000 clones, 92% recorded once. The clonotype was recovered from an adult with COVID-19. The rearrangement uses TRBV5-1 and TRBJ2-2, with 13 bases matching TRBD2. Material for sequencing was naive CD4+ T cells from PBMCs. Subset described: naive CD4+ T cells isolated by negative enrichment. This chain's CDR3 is CASSFGLAGEAELFF. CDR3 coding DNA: TGCGCCAGCAGCTTTGGACTAGCGGGAGAAGCGGAGCTGTTTTTT.